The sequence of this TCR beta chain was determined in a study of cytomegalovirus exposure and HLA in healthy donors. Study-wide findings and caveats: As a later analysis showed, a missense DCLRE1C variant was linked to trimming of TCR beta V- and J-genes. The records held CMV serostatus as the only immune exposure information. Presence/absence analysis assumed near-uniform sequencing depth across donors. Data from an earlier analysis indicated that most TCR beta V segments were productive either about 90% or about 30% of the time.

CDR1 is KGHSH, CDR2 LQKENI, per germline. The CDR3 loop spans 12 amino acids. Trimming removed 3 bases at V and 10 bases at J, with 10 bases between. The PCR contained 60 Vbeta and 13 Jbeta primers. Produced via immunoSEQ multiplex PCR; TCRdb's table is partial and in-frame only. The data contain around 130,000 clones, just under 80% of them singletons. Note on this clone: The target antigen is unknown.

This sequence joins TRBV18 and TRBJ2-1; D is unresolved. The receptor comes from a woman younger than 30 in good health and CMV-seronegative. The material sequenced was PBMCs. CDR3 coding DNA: TGTGCCAGCTCACCTGTTCCCCGGGAGCAGTTCTTC. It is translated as CASSPVPREQFF.